A single sample gave rise to the 16 T cell receptor beta chains below, sequenced in a study of blood T cell repertoires in COVID-19. Assay used: immunoSEQ multiplex PCR; TCRdb lists only in-frame clones, some missing. Of roughly 120,000 clones in the sample, more than 60% were seen once. Sample: peripheral blood. These receptors all stem from a man in his 70s with acute or convalescent COVID-19.

The rearrangement joins TRBV9 to TRBJ1-6, with a tentative D call TRBD1 (6 bases). Deletions cut 3 bases from V and 5 bases from J, with 9 bases between. Germline V gene sequence: CDR1 SGDLS, CDR2 YYNGEE. The CDR3 is 14 amino acids. CDR3 protein: CASSGTVNNSPLHF. CDR3 sequence (DNA): TGTGCCAGCAGCGGGACAGTAAATAATTCACCCCTCCACTTT.

The chain employs TRBV5-1 and TRBJ2-7; 10 bases map to TRBD1. CDR1 and CDR2 (germline): SGHRS, YFSETQ. CDR3 length equals 14 residues. After removal of 4 bases from V and 3 bases from J, the junction contained 4 bases not matched to a gene. CDR3 sequence reads: CASSTGQGDYEQYF. DNA of the CDR3: TGCGCCAGCAGCACCGGACAGGGGGACTACGAGCAGTACTTC.

V usage is TRBV5-1 and J usage is TRBJ2-7; weak D call: TRBD1 (6 bases). From germline, CDR1 is SGHRS and CDR2 YFSETQ. CDR3 size: 14 residues. With 4 bases removed from V and 4 bases from J, the gap between germline ends came to 15 bases. This CDR3 is CASSTDRKPYEQYF. The DNA of the CDR3 is TGCGCCAGCAGCACGGACAGAAAACCTTACGAGCAGTACTTC.

This clone was counted a few times. This chain uses TRBV6-5 with TRBJ2-7, with TRBD1 matching over 8 bases. This CDR3 contains 15 residues. J was trimmed by 5 bases and V by 0 bases; bases with no gene match: 6. Per germline, CDR1 MNHEY and CDR2 SVGAGI. The CDR3: CASSYSRQGRHEQYF. The CDR3 nucleotides read TGTGCCAGCAGTTACTCACGACAGGGGAGACACGAGCAGTACTTC.

V usage is TRBV18 and J usage is TRBJ1-4; D not certain. This CDR3 is 16 amino acids long. V lost 3 bases and J lost 0, with 11 bases in between. CDR1 and CDR2 (germline): KGHSH, LQKENI. The CDR3, as DNA: TGTGCCAGCTCACCTAGACAACGTTCAACTAATGAAAAACTGTTTTTT. Amino acid sequence: CASSPRQRSTNEKLFF.

This clone was seen at least ten times. The chain carries TRBV10-3 and TRBJ1-2; tentatively, D is TRBD1 (5 bases). CDR3 length: 12 residues. The germline V and J ends were trimmed by 4 bases and 4 bases, with 7 bases remaining between them. Germline V gene data show CDR1 as ENHRY and CDR2 as SYGVKD. Here the CDR3 DNA reads TGTGCCATCAGTGCAGGGTTCTATGGCTACACCTTC. Translation: CAISAGFYGYTF.

The V and J genes are TRBV11-2 and TRBJ2-1; 8 bases match TRBD1. This CDR3 is 14 amino acids long. CDR1 SGHAT and CDR2 FQNNGV come from the germline V gene. Germline trimming cut 5 bases from V and 7 bases from J; bases unmatched to any gene: 7. The CDR3: CASSAQTGENEQFF. The CDR3 region has the DNA TGTGCCAGCAGCGCGCAGACAGGGGAAAATGAGCAGTTCTTC.

The chain joins TRBV18 to TRBJ2-1; TRBD1 aligns across 7 bases. From germline, CDR1 is KGHSH and CDR2 LQKENI. The V and J ends lost 5 bases and 8 bases, in that order; junction bases with no gene match: 6. The CDR3 is 13 residues long. The CDR3 region is CASSTLGGYEQFF. CDR3 sequence (DNA): TGTGCCAGCTCAACACTAGGGGGCTATGAGCAGTTCTTC.

This chain links TRBV19 with TRBJ2-7, with D maybe TRBD2 (8 bases). This CDR3 is 16 amino acids long. V was shortened by 2 bases and J by 2 bases, with 16 bases between the two germline ends. Per the germline V gene, CDR1 is LNHDA and CDR2 is SQIVND (reference sequence). CDR3 amino acids: CASSIRGGDSTYEQYF. CDR3 nucleotide sequence: TGTGCCAGTAGTATACGGGGGGGGGACAGCACCTACGAGCAGTACTTC.

The V gene is TRBV7-6, the J gene TRBJ2-5; TRBD1 is a possible D gene (6 bases). The CDR3 is 14 residues long. Germline V gives CDR1 SGHVS, CDR2 FNYEAQ. The V gene lost 0 bases and the J gene lost 5 bases, with 10 bases spanning the gap. The CDR3 region has the DNA TGTGCCAGCAGCTTAGCGGGGGCTATTGAGACCCAGTACTTC. Translating gives CASSLAGAIETQYF.

The chain joins TRBV5-8 to TRBJ2-7; possibly TRBD2 for D (6 bases). The CDR3 contains 13 residues. The germline V gene encodes CDR1 SGHTS and CDR2 YDEGEE. Trimming removed 4 bases from V and 0 bases from J, with 8 bases in between. The CDR3 nucleotides read TGTGCCAGCAGCCGCGGGACCTCCTACGAGCAGTACTTC. This translates into CASSRGTSYEQYF. The variable domain in full, completed from reference TRBV5-8 and TRBJ2-7, reads EAGVTQSPTHLIKTRGQQATLRCSPISGHTSVYWYQQALGLGLQFLLWYDEGEERNRGNFPPRFSGRQFPNYSSELNVNALELEDSALYLCASSRGTSYEQYFGPGTRLTVT.

The chain combines TRBV9 with TRBJ2-4; D gene unclear. V lost 4 bases and J 8 bases, leaving 13 bases between the germline ends. This CDR3 contains 13 residues. CDR1 and CDR2 from the germline V gene are SGDLS and YYNGEE. Written as DNA, the CDR3 is TGTGCCAGCAGCCCAAATCTAGGAGACATTCAGTACTTC. Protein: CASSPNLGDIQYF.

The V and J genes are TRBV25-1 and TRBJ2-2, with 7 bases aligning to TRBD1. There are 14 residues in the CDR3. In germline, CDR1 is MGHDK, CDR2 SYGVNS. After removal of 4 bases from V and 6 bases from J, the junction contained 5 bases not matched to a gene. The CDR3 coding sequence is TGTGCCAGCAGTGTGCGAGGGGGCGCCGGGGAGCTGTTTTTT. Its translation is CASSVRGGAGELFF. The full variable domain, with the rest looked up from reference TRBV25-1 and TRBJ2-2, is EADIYQTPRYLVIGTGKKITLECSQTMGHDKMYWYQQDPGMELHLIHYSYGVNSTEKGDLSSESTVSRIRTEHFPLTLESARPSHTSQYLCASSVRGGAGELFFGEGSRLTVL.

The genes are TRBV5-1 and TRBJ2-7; 10 nucleotides match TRBD1. The trim removed 3 bases at V and 4 bases at J, leaving 10 bases unmatched. The CDR3 is 16 amino acids. Germline V gene data show CDR1 as SGHRS and CDR2 as YFSETQ. CDR3 residues: CASSWGGGTGAYEQYF. Written as DNA, the CDR3 is TGCGCCAGCAGCTGGGGCGGGGGGACAGGGGCATACGAGCAGTACTTC.

The V and J genes are TRBV7-2 and TRBJ2-7; a weak D match, TRBD1 (5 bases). The CDR3 spans 14 residues. V was pared by 0 bases and J by 5 bases, with 11 bases between. Germline values: CDR1 SGHTA, CDR2 FQGNSA. Written as DNA, the CDR3 is TGTGCCAGCAGCTTAGCTGGTAGGGGCAACGAGCAGTACTTC. Protein: CASSLAGRGNEQYF.

This chain joins TRBV7-9 and TRBJ1-3; D not certain. V was clipped by 1 base and J by 0 bases, with 19 bases between them. In germline, CDR1 is SEHNR, CDR2 FQNEAQ (reference sequence). The CDR3 consists of 19 residues. The CDR3 sequence: CASSLGPSHSGRSGNTIYF. The CDR3 DNA reads as TGTGCCAGCAGCTTAGGGCCCTCCCACAGCGGCCGCTCTGGAAACACCATATATTTT.